This T cell receptor beta chain was sequenced in a study of blood T cell repertoires in COVID-19. Study-wide background: PBMCs, B-cell-depleted T cells, or T cells were the source of the cDNA or gDNA that made up the material.

The trim removed 5 bases at V and 3 bases at J, leaving 9 bases unmatched. The CDR3 is 15 residues long. Germline lookup yields CDR1 KGHSH and CDR2 LQKENI. Under the authors' procedure: Nucleated cell counts were estimated from reference gene primer amplification. Produced via immunoSEQ multiplex PCR; TCRdb's table is partial and in-frame only. The DNA gave D and trimming, while V, J and clone size come from that table. Of over 85,000 clones in the sample, 75% to 85% were seen once. Source material: peripheral blood. The chain recombines TRBV18 with TRBJ2-7; 8 bases line up with TRBD1. This clonotype originated in a human donor in a cohort sampled during active COVID-19. The CDR3 spells CASSGQGSLFYEQYF. The CDR3 DNA follows: TGTGCCAGCTCAGGACAGGGAAGCTTATTCTACGAGCAGTACTTC.